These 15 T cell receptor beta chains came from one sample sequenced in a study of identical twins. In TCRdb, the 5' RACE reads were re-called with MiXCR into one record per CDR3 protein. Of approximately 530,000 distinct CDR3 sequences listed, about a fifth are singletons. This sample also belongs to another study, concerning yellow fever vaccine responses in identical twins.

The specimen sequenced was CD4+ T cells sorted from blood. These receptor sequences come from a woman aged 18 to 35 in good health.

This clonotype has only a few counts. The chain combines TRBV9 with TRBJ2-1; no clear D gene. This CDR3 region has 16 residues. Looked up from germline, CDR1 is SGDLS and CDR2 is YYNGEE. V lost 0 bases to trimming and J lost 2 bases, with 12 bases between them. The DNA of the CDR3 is TGTGCCAGCAGCGTAGAATGGAGTTGGACCTACAATGAGCAGTTCTTC. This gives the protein CASSVEWSWTYNEQFF.

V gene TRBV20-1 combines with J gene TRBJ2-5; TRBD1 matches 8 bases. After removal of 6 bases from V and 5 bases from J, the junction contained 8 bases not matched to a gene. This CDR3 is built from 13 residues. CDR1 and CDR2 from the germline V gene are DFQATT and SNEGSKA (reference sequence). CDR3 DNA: TGCAGTGCGACACCAGGGGGCGGGGAGACCCAGTACTTC. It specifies CSATPGGGETQYF.

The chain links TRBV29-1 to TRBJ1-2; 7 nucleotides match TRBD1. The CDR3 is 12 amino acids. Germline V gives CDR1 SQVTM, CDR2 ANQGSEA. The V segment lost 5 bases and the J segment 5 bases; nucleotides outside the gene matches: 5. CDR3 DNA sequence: TGCAGCGTTAGAACAGGGGATTATGGCTACACCTTC. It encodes CSVRTGDYGYTF.

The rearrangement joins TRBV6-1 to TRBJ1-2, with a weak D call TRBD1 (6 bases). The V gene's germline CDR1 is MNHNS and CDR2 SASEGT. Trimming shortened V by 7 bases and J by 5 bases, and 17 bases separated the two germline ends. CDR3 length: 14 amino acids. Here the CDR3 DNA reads TGTGCCAGCACCCCCTTTCGGGGGCCTTATGGCTACACCTTC. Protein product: CASTPFRGPYGYTF.

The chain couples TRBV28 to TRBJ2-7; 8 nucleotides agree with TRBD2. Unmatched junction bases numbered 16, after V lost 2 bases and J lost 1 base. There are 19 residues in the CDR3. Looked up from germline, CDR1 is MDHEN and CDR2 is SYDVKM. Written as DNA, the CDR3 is TGTGCCAGCAGTTTAACTCTCCGGACTAGCCAAAAACTTTCCTACGAGCAGTACTTC. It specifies CASSLTLRTSQKLSYEQYF.

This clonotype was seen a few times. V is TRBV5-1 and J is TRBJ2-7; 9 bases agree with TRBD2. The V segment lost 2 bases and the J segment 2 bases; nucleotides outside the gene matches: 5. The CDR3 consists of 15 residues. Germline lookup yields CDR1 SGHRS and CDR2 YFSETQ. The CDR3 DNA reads TGCGCCAGCAGCTTTAGACTAGCGGATACCTACGAGCAGTACTTC. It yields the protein CASSFRLADTYEQYF.

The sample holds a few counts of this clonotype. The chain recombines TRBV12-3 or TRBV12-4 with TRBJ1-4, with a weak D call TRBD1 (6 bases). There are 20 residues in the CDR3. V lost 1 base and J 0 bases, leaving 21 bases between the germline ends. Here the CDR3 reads CASSLVTGITSFATNEKLFF. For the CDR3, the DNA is TGTGCCAGCAGTTTAGTGACAGGCATTACCTCCTTTGCAACTAATGAAAAACTGTTTTTT.

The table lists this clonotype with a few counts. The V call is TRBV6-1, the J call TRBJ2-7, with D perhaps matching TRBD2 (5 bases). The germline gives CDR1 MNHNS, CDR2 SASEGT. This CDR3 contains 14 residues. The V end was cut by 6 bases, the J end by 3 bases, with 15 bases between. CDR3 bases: TGTGCCAGCAGCCGGGGAGACGGCGTCTACGAGCAGTACTTC. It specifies CASSRGDGVYEQYF.

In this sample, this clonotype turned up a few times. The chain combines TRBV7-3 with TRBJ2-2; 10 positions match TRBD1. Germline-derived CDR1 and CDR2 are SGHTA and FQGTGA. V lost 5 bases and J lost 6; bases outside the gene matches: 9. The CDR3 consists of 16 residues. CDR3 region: CASSQSGTGVAGELFF. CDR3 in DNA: TGTGCCAGCAGCCAATCCGGGACAGGGGTCGCCGGGGAGCTGTTTTTT.

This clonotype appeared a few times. The CDR3 loop is CASSDPGIGGYGYTF. Here the CDR3 DNA reads TGTGCCAGCAGTGACCCCGGTATAGGGGGCTATGGCTACACCTTC. V and J are TRBV2 and TRBJ1-2; perhaps TRBD1 as D (6 bases). From germline, CDR1 is SNHLY and CDR2 FYNNEI. This CDR3 is built from 15 residues. The V end was cut by 3 bases, the J end by 4 bases, with 15 bases between.

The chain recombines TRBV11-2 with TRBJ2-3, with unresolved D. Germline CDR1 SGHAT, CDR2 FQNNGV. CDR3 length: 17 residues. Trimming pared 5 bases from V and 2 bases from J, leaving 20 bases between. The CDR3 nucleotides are TGTGCCAGCAGCCCCTTGGGCGGAGCCGGTGTCACAGATACGCAGTATTTT. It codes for CASSPLGGAGVTDTQYF.

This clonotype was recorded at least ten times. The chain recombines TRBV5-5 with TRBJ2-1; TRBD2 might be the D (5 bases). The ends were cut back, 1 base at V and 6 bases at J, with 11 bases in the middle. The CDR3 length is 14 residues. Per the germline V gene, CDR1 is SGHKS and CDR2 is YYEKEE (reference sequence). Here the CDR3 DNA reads TGTGCCAGCAGCTTGTCCGTAAGCGGCAATGAGCAGTTCTTC. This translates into CASSLSVSGNEQFF.

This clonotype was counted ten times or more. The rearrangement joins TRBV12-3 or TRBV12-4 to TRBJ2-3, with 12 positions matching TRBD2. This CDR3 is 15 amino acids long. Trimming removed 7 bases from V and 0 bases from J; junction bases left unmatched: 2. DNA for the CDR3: TGTGCCAGCACCGGGACTAGCGGGAGCACAGATACGCAGTATTTT. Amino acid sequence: CASTGTSGSTDTQYF.

The CDR3 here is CASSDHWGSGSFNEQFF. The CDR3 DNA sequence: TGTGCCAGCAGCGACCACTGGGGTAGCGGGAGTTTCAATGAGCAGTTCTTC. The gene calls are TRBV12-3 or TRBV12-4 and TRBJ2-1; TRBD2 matches 9 bases. V dropped 6 bases and J dropped 6; count of bases not matched to a gene: 15. There are 17 residues in the CDR3.

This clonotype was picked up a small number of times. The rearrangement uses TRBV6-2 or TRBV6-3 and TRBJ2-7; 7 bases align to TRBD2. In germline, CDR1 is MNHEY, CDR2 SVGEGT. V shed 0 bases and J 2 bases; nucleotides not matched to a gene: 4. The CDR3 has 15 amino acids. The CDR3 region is CASSYSGGLTYEQYV. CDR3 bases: TGTGCCAGCAGTTACTCGGGGGGACTAACCTACGAGCAGTACGTC.